The 8 T cell receptor beta chains reported below all come from one sample, sequenced in a study of identical twins. TCRdb re-called the 5' RACE reads through MiXCR, storing one row per CDR3 protein. The top ten clones hold over 0.25% of a sample with 1.5 million to 2 million distinct CDR3 sequences, less than 40% of them seen once. The specimen sequenced was cord blood. The source of these receptors is a newborn girl in good health.

This clonotype appeared once. A read error may account for a junction end that differs from germline. The V gene is TRBV5-1, the J gene TRBJ2-1; 7 nucleotides align to TRBD1. The CDR3 has 15 amino acids. Per germline, CDR1 SGHRS and CDR2 YFSETQ. In DNA, the CDR3 is TGCGTCAGCAGCTTGTGGTTTGGGGACAGCAATGAGCAGTTCTTC. Translation: CVSSLWFGDSNEQFF.

CDR3 sequence: CASSQEWTLLHYGYTF. In DNA form, the CDR3 reads TGCGCCAGCAGCCAAGAATGGACCCTTCTTCACTATGGCTACACCTTC. The rearrangement links TRBV4-1 to TRBJ1-2; unclear D gene. This CDR3 contains 16 residues. Trimming took off 0 bases at V and 3 bases at J, with 14 bases between the two ends. The germline V gene has CDR1 MGHRA and CDR2 YSYEKL.

This clonotype was counted between two and nine times. The rearrangement uses TRBV29-1 and TRBJ1-1; D unresolved. Trimming shortened V by 0 bases and J by 4 bases, and 12 bases separated the two germline ends. This CDR3 region has 14 residues. Germline V gene lookup returns CDR1 SQVTM and CDR2 ANQGSEA. CDR3: CSVEDTAGITEAFF. CDR3 bases: TGCAGCGTTGAAGATACGGCAGGTATCACTGAAGCTTTCTTT.

This chain joins TRBV9 and TRBJ2-7; 7 bases are shared with TRBD1. After removal of 0 bases from V and 7 bases from J, the junction contained 10 bases not matched to a gene. The CDR3 extends over 15 amino acids. Germline values: CDR1 SGDLS, CDR2 YYNGEE. The CDR3 DNA reads as TGTGCCAGCAGCGTAGAAGGGACAGTTTACAATGAGCAGTACTTC. Protein: CASSVEGTVYNEQYF. The full variable domain, its missing parts supplied by reference TRBV9 and TRBJ2-7, is DSGVTQTPKHLITATGQRVTLRCSPRSGDLSVYWYQQSLDQGLQFLIQYYNGEERAKGNILERFSAQQFPDLHSELNLSSLELGDSALYFCASSVEGTVYNEQYFGPGTRLTVT.

The J gene is TRBJ2-1, the V gene TRBV6-7, with 7 bases matching TRBD2. TRBV6-7 is filed as an ORF, its function uncertain. The CDR3 spans 15 residues. V lost 1 base and J lost 0; bases outside the gene matches: 0. This CDR3 is CASSYCGSSYNEQFF. In DNA form, the CDR3 reads TGTGCCAGCAGTTACTGCGGGAGCTCCTACAATGAGCAGTTCTTC.

The chain recombines TRBV6-2 or TRBV6-3 with TRBJ2-3; 14 bases fit TRBD2. J gave up 0 bases and V 6 bases, and 8 bases lay outside the gene matches. CDR1 and CDR2 from the germline V gene are MNHEY and SVGEGT. CDR3 length equals 18 residues. CDR3 amino acids: CASRYPTSGGASTDTQYF. CDR3 bases: TGTGCCAGCAGATACCCGACTAGCGGGGGGGCAAGCACAGATACGCAGTATTTT.

This clonotype was detected many times. V and J are TRBV5-1 and TRBJ2-7; D is perhaps TRBD1 or TRBD2 (5 bases each). The CDR3 has 15 residues. Germline loops: CDR1 SGHRS, CDR2 YFSETQ. Trimming took off 0 bases at V and 1 base at J, with 11 bases between the two ends. CDR3 nucleotides: TGCGCCAGCAGCTTGGGGGGGAAGTTTTCCTACGAGCAGTACTTC. It translates to CASSLGGKFSYEQYF. The entire variable domain, with the rest obtained from reference TRBV5-1 and TRBJ2-7, is as follows: KAGVTQTPRYLIKTRGQQVTLSCSPISGHRSVSWYQQTPGQGLQFLFEYFSETQRNKGNFPGRFSGRQFSNSRSEMNVSTLELGDSALYLCASSLGGKFSYEQYFGPGTRLTVT.

This clonotype was observed many times. CDR3 coding DNA: TGCAGTGCTGGCGGGACTAGCGGATACGAGCAGTACTTC. This gives the protein CSAGGTSGYEQYF. The chain links TRBV20-1 to TRBJ2-7; 11 bases align to TRBD2. The CDR3 covers 13 residues. V trimming: 5 bases; J trimming: 4 bases; junction bases outside the gene matches: 4. Germline V gene sequence: CDR1 DFQATT, CDR2 SNEGSKA (reference sequence).